This T cell receptor beta chain derives from a study of T cell clusters in autoimmune cytopenias. Study results and caveats: Clustering suggested that physiological T cell clusters were missing in primary autoimmune cytopenia patients. No cluster-lack signature appeared between secondary cytopenia and chronic lymphocytic leukemia patients, apparently due to lymphoma masking. Compared with active autoimmune hepatitis patients, healthy donors showed approximately 3.3-fold more exclusive TRB clusters.

Each sample's input was roughly 270 ng genomic DNA, 38,000 or so genome equivalents. One tube held mixed TRB-A and TRB-B primer pools for touch-down PCR. Using the multiplex PCR reads, TCRdb records one entry per CDR3 protein without DNA. This sample's table reports about 7,200 distinct CDR3 sequences. CDR1 is LNHDA, CDR2 SQIVND, per germline (reference sequence). The CDR3 has 15 residues. Considering frequency, this clonotype is medium-sized. The antigen is undetermined. The data were also submitted as part of a second study, on T cell repertoires in aging, cancer and after chemotherapy. That source reports: These repertoire data do not allow conclusions about immunological memory after chemotherapy.

The sample comprised peripheral blood. The sequence came from a human donor in good health. The chain uses TRBV19 and TRBJ2-2; TCRdb calls TRBD1, which cannot be checked without DNA. The CDR3 loop reads CASSPPGMDTGELFF.